This entry is about one T cell receptor (beta chain). Germline is not matched at one junction end, which may reflect a read error. Produced via immunoSEQ multiplex PCR; TCRdb's table is partial and in-frame only. This table holds 490,000 or so clones, 70% to 80% found once. The record originates from a study of shared clonotypes between healthy human individuals. The length of the CDR3 is 14 residues. Germline V gene lookup returns CDR1 SGHAT and CDR2 FQNNGV. The sequenced sample consisted of PBMCs. J is TRBJ2-7 and V is TRBV11-2; 14 bases line up with TRBD2. This sequence was found in a woman between 35 and 50 years old in good health. Some clones in this sample may be carry-over from other donors' samples. CDR3 loop: CTSSGTSGSYEQYF. DNA of the CDR3: TGTACCAGCAGCGGGACTAGCGGGAGTTACGAGCAGTACTTC.